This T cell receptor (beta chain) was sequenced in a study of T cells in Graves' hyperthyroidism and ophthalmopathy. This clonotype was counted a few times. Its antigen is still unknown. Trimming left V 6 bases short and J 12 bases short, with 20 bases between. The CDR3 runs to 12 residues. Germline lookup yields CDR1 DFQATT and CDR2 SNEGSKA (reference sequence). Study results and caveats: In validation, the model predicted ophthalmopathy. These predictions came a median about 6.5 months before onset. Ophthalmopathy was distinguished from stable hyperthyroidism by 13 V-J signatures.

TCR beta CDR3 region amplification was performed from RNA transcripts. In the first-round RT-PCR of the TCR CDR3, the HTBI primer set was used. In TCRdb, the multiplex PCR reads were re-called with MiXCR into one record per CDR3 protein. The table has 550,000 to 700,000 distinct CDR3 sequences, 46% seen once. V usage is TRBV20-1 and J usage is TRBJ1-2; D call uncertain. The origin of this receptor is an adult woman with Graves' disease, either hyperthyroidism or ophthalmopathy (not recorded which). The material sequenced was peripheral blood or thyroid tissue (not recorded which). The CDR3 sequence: CSAWDRASGNTF. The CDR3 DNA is TGCAGTGCGTGGGATAGGGCCTCTGGAAACACCTTC.